A selection of T cell receptor beta chains follows, all from one sample in a study of T cell responses to AZD1222 COVID-19 vaccine. This table comes from immunoSEQ multiplex PCR, and its TCRdb copy is limited to in-frame clones, with some not included. Found here are 100,000 to 150,000 clones, about 85% of them singletons; the top ten hold about 4.2%. Sequenced material: peripheral blood, taken on day 0 of AZD1222 vaccination. Receptors originate from an adult in good health. The conserved cysteine and the conserved F or W are not part of the CDR3 here.

V gene	J gene	CDR3 protein
TRBV9	TRBJ1-2	ASSVAGKNNYGYT
TRBV10-1	TRBJ2-2	ASGTGGTGELF
TRBV15	TRBJ2-7	ATSTGFGGGYEQY
TRBV5-1	TRBJ2-1	ASSFSGPNEQF
TRBV7-3	TRBJ2-1	ASSLTRREGRNEQF
TRBV5-7	TRBJ1-6	ASSFHRSYNSPLH
TRBV11-2	TRBJ2-3	ASSFGQGQGTDTQY
TRBV28	TRBJ2-5	ASSPAGGPSEQETQY
TRBV6-5	TRBJ1-5	ASSTGEGGNQPQH
TRBV27	TRBJ2-3	ASSFIAGEADTQY
TRBV18	TRBJ2-7	ASSPGGGYEQY
TRBV18	TRBJ2-3	ASSPIRDRGRTDTQY
TRBV23-1	TRBJ2-7	ASSQSGFRGGSYEQY
TRBV19	TRBJ2-5	ASSSGTSGGQETQY
TRBV11-2	TRBJ1-6	ASSLNPGSGSPLH
TRBV27	TRBJ1-1	ASSLGARGWTEAF
TRBV7-3	TRBJ1-1	ASSIDRDTEAF
TRBV19	TRBJ1-5	ASSRGQGGQPQH
TRBV7-3	TRBJ1-2	ASSPRHGQTWDYGYT
TRBV5-8	TRBJ1-2	ASSPDVGQGYYGYT